The next 27 T cell receptor beta chains were all read from a single sample in a study of cytomegalovirus exposure and HLA in healthy donors. Clones were sequenced by immunoSEQ multiplex PCR, and TCRdb holds only the in-frame ones, with some missing. The sample lists around 130,000 clones; 70% to 90% were seen once. Sequenced sample: PBMCs. All receptors come from a woman in her twenties or thirties in good health and CMV-seronegative.

The V gene is TRBV2, the J gene TRBJ2-2; D possibly corresponds to TRBD2 (6 bases). Trimming left V 4 bases short and J 7 bases short, with 13 bases between. The CDR3 covers 14 residues. Germline lookup yields CDR1 SNHLY and CDR2 FYNNEI. The CDR3, as DNA: TGTGCCAGCAGTGGACTAGAGGGCTTCGGGGAGCTGTTTTTT. Protein: CASSGLEGFGELFF.

The chain links TRBV4-1 to TRBJ2-7, with TRBD2 matching over 13 bases. The CDR3 extends over 18 amino acids. V lost 2 bases, J lost 2 bases, and 9 bases stayed unmatched. Germline lookup yields CDR1 MGHRA and CDR2 YSYEKL. Written as DNA, the CDR3 is TGCGCCAGCAGCCAACTGAGAATCACTAGCGGGGGGGCCTACGAGCAGTACTTC. It translates to CASSQLRITSGGAYEQYF.

This clone was picked up a small number of times. The V and J genes are TRBV7-9 and TRBJ2-2, with 7 bases identical to TRBD1. The germline CDR1 and CDR2 sequences are SEHNR and FQNEAQ (reference sequence). The CDR3 covers 13 residues. Losses at the gene ends were 6 bases for V and 5 bases for J; bases not matched to a gene: 3. The chain's CDR3 is CASSPTGTGELFF. DNA of the CDR3: TGTGCCAGCAGTCCGACAGGGACCGGGGAGCTGTTTTTT.

The CDR3 protein is CASSTWDSTYEQYF. CDR3 nucleotide sequence: TGTGCCAGCAGCACCTGGGACAGCACCTACGAGCAGTACTTC. The V and J genes are TRBV7-9 and TRBJ2-7; TRBD1 matches 7 bases. J was trimmed by 2 bases and V by 5 bases; bases with no gene match: 6. Germline-derived CDR1 and CDR2 are SEHNR and FQNEAQ (reference sequence). The CDR3 is made up of 14 amino acids.

The chain links TRBV19 to TRBJ2-5, with a weak D call TRBD2 (5 bases). The CDR3 totals 16 residues. Germline values: CDR1 LNHDA, CDR2 SQIVND (reference sequence). Trimming removed 3 bases from V and 4 bases from J, with 18 bases in between. CDR3 in DNA: TGTGCCAGTAGTATCCCGTCTAGCCCGTCGGGAGAGACCCAGTACTTC. It translates to CASSIPSSPSGETQYF.

The chain couples TRBV27 to TRBJ2-3; D possibly corresponds to TRBD2 (5 bases). The CDR3 is 19 amino acids. The V and J ends lost 4 bases and 2 bases respectively, with 25 bases between them. Germline V gene sequence: CDR1 MNHEY, CDR2 SMNVEV (reference sequence). This chain's CDR3 is CASSSPGNRGFLNTDTQYF. The DNA for the CDR3 is TGTGCCAGCAGTTCACCGGGGAACCGAGGATTCCTGAACACAGATACGCAGTATTTT.

The chain has TRBV27 and TRBJ2-3; D is unclear. Germline-derived CDR1 and CDR2 are MNHEY and SMNVEV (reference sequence). Deletions cut 6 bases from V and 10 bases from J, with 14 bases between. The CDR3 spans 12 residues. CDR3 region: CASRPNGLAQYF. The CDR3 bases are TGTGCCAGCAGGCCCAATGGGCTCGCGCAGTATTTT.

This clone was picked up one time. A read error may produce the germline difference seen at one junction end. The V gene is TRBV5-5, the J gene TRBJ1-1; 8 bases match TRBD1. This CDR3 contains 13 residues. From germline, CDR1 is SGHKS and CDR2 YYEKEE (reference sequence). The CDR3 region is CASSLIVGDRRDF. DNA for the CDR3: TGTGCCAGCAGCTTGATTGTGGGGGACAGGAGAGACTTT.

J is TRBJ1-5 and V is TRBV2; 7 nucleotides align to TRBD1. Germline lookup yields CDR1 SNHLY and CDR2 FYNNEI. The J segment lost 4 bases and the V segment lost 7 bases, leaving 7 bases of the junction unmatched. The CDR3 contains 14 residues. The chain's CDR3 is CASTIDRANQPQHF. The CDR3, as DNA: TGTGCCAGCACCATTGACAGGGCGAATCAGCCCCAGCATTTT.

This chain links TRBV2 with TRBJ1-1; D is perhaps TRBD1 (6 bases). With 5 bases removed from V and 0 bases from J, the gap between germline ends came to 13 bases. The CDR3 length is 15 residues. CDR1 and CDR2 (germline): SNHLY, FYNNEI. The DNA for the CDR3 is TGTGCCAGCAGTCAGACAGGAAACATGAACACTGAAGCTTTCTTT. Protein sequence: CASSQTGNMNTEAFF.

The chain uses TRBV20-1 and TRBJ1-2, with 7 bases lining up with TRBD1. The CDR3 consists of 11 residues. Unmatched junction bases numbered 4, after V lost 5 bases and J lost 7 bases. CDR1 DFQATT and CDR2 SNEGSKA come from the germline V gene (reference sequence). CDR3 in amino acids: CSAGTVGGYTF. Here the CDR3 DNA reads TGCAGTGCTGGGACAGTCGGTGGCTACACCTTC.

The rearrangement uses TRBV6-6 and TRBJ2-1; no definite D call. CDR1 is MNHNY, CDR2 SVGAGI, per germline (reference sequence). V shed 0 bases and J shed 5 bases, with 11 bases lying between them. The length of the CDR3 is 15 residues. CDR3 DNA sequence: TGTGCCAGCAGTTACTCTAGTCTCCTCGACAATGAGCAGTTCTTC. Protein: CASSYSSLLDNEQFF.

The V and J genes are TRBV5-1 and TRBJ1-1; possible D gene TRBD1, 5 bases. Trimming removed 5 bases at V and 5 bases at J, with 13 bases between. The CDR3 extends over 13 amino acids. Germline CDR1 reads SGHRS; CDR2 reads YFSETQ. CDR3: CASRGEGRTEAFF. The CDR3 bases are TGCGCCAGCAGAGGGGAGGGGCGAACTGAAGCTTTCTTT.

This clone has more than one count but fewer than ten. Compared with germline, one end of the junction differs, possibly owing to a read error. V and J are TRBV19 and TRBJ1-2, with D perhaps TRBD1 (5 bases). The CDR3 runs to 15 residues. Germline-derived CDR1 and CDR2 are LNHDA and SQIVND (reference sequence). CDR3 protein: CASSIGPTRATLVAF. Here the CDR3 DNA reads TGTGCCAGTAGTATAGGTCCCACCAGGGCCACCTTAGTTGCCTTC.

This chain uses TRBV6-1 with TRBJ1-3; D perhaps matches TRBD1 (6 bases). The CDR3 is made up of 14 amino acids. The germline CDR1 and CDR2 sequences are MNHNS and SASEGT. Trimming stripped 5 bases from V and 1 base from J, with 9 bases between. The CDR3 DNA reads as TGTGCCAGCAGTTGGGACATATCTGGAAACACCATATATTTT. This gives the protein CASSWDISGNTIYF.

Sample share makes this clone medium-sized (0.01 to 0.1%). The chain recombines TRBV29-1 with TRBJ1-5; 7 bases match TRBD1. The V gene end was trimmed by 1 base and the J gene end by 0 bases; junction bases not matched to a gene: 6. The CDR3 spans 16 residues. The germline V gene encodes CDR1 SQVTM and CDR2 ANQGSEA. In nucleotides, the CDR3 is TGCAGCGTTGAAGCCCGGGACAGACATAGCAATCAGCCCCAGCATTTT. Translating it yields CSVEARDRHSNQPQHF.

The chain carries TRBV29-1 and TRBJ2-3; 9 bases align to TRBD2. The trim removed 4 bases at V and 5 bases at J, leaving 4 bases unmatched. Per germline, CDR1 SQVTM and CDR2 ANQGSEA. This CDR3 spans 13 amino acids. The CDR3: CSVGGGAGDTQYF. The CDR3 DNA is TGCAGCGTTGGCGGGGGGGCCGGAGATACGCAGTATTTT.

The J gene is TRBJ2-2, the V gene TRBV23-1; 7 bases line up with TRBD2. TRBV23-1 is noted as an ORF with a role that remains uncertain. The CDR3 is 16 residues long. Trimming at V came to 0 bases and at J to 5 bases, leaving 6 bases not matched to a gene. The CDR3 loop is CASSQSRGGNTGELFF. For the CDR3, the DNA is TGCGCCAGCAGTCAATCGCGCGGGGGAAATACCGGGGAGCTGTTTTTT.

V gene TRBV29-1 combines with J gene TRBJ2-5; D might be TRBD2 (6 bases). The CDR3 consists of 11 residues. CDR1 is SQVTM, CDR2 ANQGSEA, per germline. Trimming removed 6 bases from V and 5 bases from J, with 10 bases in between. CDR3 DNA: TGCAGCGTCGCGGGGTTGGAGACCCAGTACTTC. Residues: CSVAGLETQYF.

The gene calls are TRBV6-1 and TRBJ1-6; D might be TRBD1 (5 bases). Trimming cost V 1 base and J 7 bases, with 8 bases left between them. CDR1 is MNHNS, CDR2 SASEGT, per germline. The CDR3 has 14 residues. CDR3 sequence (DNA): TGTGCCAGCAGTGAAGGCAGGGCAAATTCACCCCTCCACTTT. Translated, it gives CASSEGRANSPLHF.

V gene TRBV5-1 combines with J gene TRBJ2-4, with 10 bases matching TRBD2. The CDR3 runs 17 residues. Losses at the gene ends were 5 bases for V and 9 bases for J; bases not matched to a gene: 17. Germline CDR1 reads SGHRS; CDR2 reads YFSETQ. CDR3 bases: TGCGCCAGCAGGTCCCTATTGCAAACTAGCGGGGAAGGCATTCAGTACTTC. Protein product: CASRSLLQTSGEGIQYF.

The J gene is TRBJ2-7, the V gene TRBV11-3, with 9 bases fitting TRBD2. Germline V gene data show CDR1 as SGHNT and CDR2 as YENEEA. This CDR3 has 13 amino acids. Trimming removed 6 bases from V and 3 bases from J; junction bases left unmatched: 3. The DNA for the CDR3 is TGTGCCAGCAGTCCTAGCGGGAACTACGAGCAGTACTTC. This translates into CASSPSGNYEQYF.

This chain uses TRBV2 with TRBJ1-5, with TRBD1 matching over 8 bases. V shed 3 bases, J shed 3 bases, and the junction held 4 bases outside the gene matches. The CDR3 has 15 residues. The germline gives CDR1 SNHLY, CDR2 FYNNEI. The CDR3 DNA reads TGTGCCAGCAGTGACAGGGGGCTGGACAATCAGCCCCAGCATTTT. Translation gives CASSDRGLDNQPQHF.

With regard to this clone: Germline is not matched at one junction end, which may reflect a read error. The chain employs TRBV3-1 (or the pseudogene TRBV3-2) and TRBJ1-2, with a weak D call TRBD1 (5 bases). Germline lookup yields CDR1 LGHDT and CDR2 YNNKEL (reference sequence). The CDR3 loop spans 8 amino acids. CDR3 in DNA: TGTGCCAGCAGCCAGGGGCCCTTC. It translates to CASSQGPF.

The chain recombines TRBV30 with TRBJ2-2, with D perhaps matching TRBD1 (6 bases). Germline V lookup: CDR1 GTSNPN, CDR2 SVGIG (reference sequence). V lost 5 bases to trimming and J lost 6 bases, with 13 bases between them. The CDR3 runs 13 residues. Here the CDR3 DNA reads TGTGCCTGGGCCACAGGGAATTCCGGGGAGCTGTTTTTT. Translated, it gives CAWATGNSGELFF. Complete variable domain (other parts from reference TRBV30 and TRBJ2-2): SQTIHQWPATLVQPVGSPLSLECTVEGTSNPNLYWYRQAAGRGLQLLFYSVGIGQISSEVPQNLSASRPQDRQFILSSKKLLLSDSGFYLCAWATGNSGELFFGEGSRLTVL.

The chain couples TRBV18 to TRBJ2-5, with 12 bases matching TRBD2. The CDR3 spans 16 residues. V lost 4 bases and J lost 2; bases outside the gene matches: 5. Germline lookup yields CDR1 KGHSH and CDR2 LQKENI. The CDR3 DNA sequence: TGTGCCAGCTCACTGCTAGCGGGGGGGCGTCAAGAGACCCAGTACTTC. It encodes CASSLLAGGRQETQYF.

CDR3 region: CASSQGAPDTQYF. CDR3 sequence (DNA): TGTGCCAGCAGCCAAGGGGCTCCAGATACGCAGTATTTT. This chain connects TRBV7-2 to TRBJ2-3, with D possibly TRBD1 on 5 matching bases. The CDR3 totals 13 residues. CDR1 SGHTA and CDR2 FQGNSA come from the germline V gene. V was pared by 5 bases and J by 4 bases, with 10 bases between.